The next 6 T cell receptor beta chains were all read from a single sample in a study of blood T cell repertoires in COVID-19. Measured with immunoSEQ multiplex PCR; TCRdb has only the in-frame clones, and not every one. The sample contains some 360,000 clones, about 88% of which appear only once. Sequencing used PBMCs or T cells enriched from blood (not recorded which). These receptors originate from a woman aged 25 to 45 who had been exposed to COVID-19.

This sequence joins TRBV7-6 and TRBJ2-2; 8 nucleotides line up with TRBD2. CDR1 SGHVS and CDR2 FNYEAQ come from the germline V gene. The CDR3 is 18 amino acids. Trimming at V came to 1 base and at J to 1 base, leaving 8 bases not matched to a gene. The DNA of the CDR3 is TGTGCCAGCAGCTTAGTCACAGCGGGAGTGATGAACACCGGGGAGCTGTTTTTT. This translates into CASSLVTAGVMNTGELFF.

This chain uses TRBV20-1 with TRBJ2-1; possibly TRBD2 for D (5 bases). CDR1 is DFQATT, CDR2 SNEGSKA, per germline (reference sequence). This CDR3 comprises 14 residues. Trimming stripped 3 bases from V and 5 bases from J, with 14 bases between. The CDR3 sequence is CSASSLARHNEQFF. CDR3 nucleotides: TGCAGTGCTAGTAGTCTAGCTCGGCACAATGAGCAGTTCTTC.

This clone has a handful of counts. The chain is built from TRBV10-1 and TRBJ2-3, with D tentatively TRBD2 (5 bases). This CDR3 region has 13 residues. The V and J ends lost 9 bases and 2 bases respectively, with 12 bases between them. Per the germline V gene, CDR1 is WNHNN and CDR2 is SYGVQD (reference sequence). The CDR3, as DNA: TGCGCCAGTTCAGAGCGGTTCACAGATACGCAGTATTTT. Translated, it gives CASSERFTDTQYF.

The gene calls are TRBV27 and TRBJ1-5; no clear D. Between the trimmed V and J ends, which lost 5 bases and 7 bases, there was a span of 12 bases. This CDR3 region has 13 residues. The germline CDR1 and CDR2 sequences are MNHEY and SMNVEV (reference sequence). CDR3 DNA: TGTGCCAGCAGTCCCCGGAGAGGACAGCCCCAGCATTTT. It is translated as CASSPRRGQPQHF.

The rearrangement joins TRBV3-1 (or the pseudogene TRBV3-2) to TRBJ2-7, with 7 bases matching TRBD1. Germline V gene data show CDR1 as LGHDT and CDR2 as YNNKEL (reference sequence). V shed 2 bases, J shed 2 bases, and the junction held 6 bases outside the gene matches. The CDR3 has 15 amino acids. In DNA, the CDR3 is TGTGCCAGCAGCCAACCCAGGGGGTCCACCTACGAGCAGTACTTC. Its translation: CASSQPRGSTYEQYF.

This clone is a singleton in its sample. This chain joins TRBV6-6 and TRBJ1-2; no clear D. Per the germline V gene, CDR1 is MNHNY and CDR2 is SVGAGI (reference sequence). The CDR3 length is 15 residues. V lost 0 bases to trimming and J lost 3 bases, with 11 bases between them. As DNA, the CDR3 is TGTGCCAGCAGTTACTCGGTGAGCCAAGACTATGGCTACACCTTC. This translates into CASSYSVSQDYGYTF.